This T cell receptor (beta chain) comes out of a study of PD-1 blockade in classical Hodgkin lymphoma (dated by TCRdb to 2018 to 2021). In terms of the full investigation: Nivolumab dosing was 3 mg/kg intravenously every 2 weeks, continuing until either disease progression or unacceptable toxicity. A peripheral blood immune signature of response to PD-1 blockade in classical Hodgkin lymphoma was defined using TCR beta sequencing and CyTOF.

Genomic DNA was isolated using the Qiagen DNeasy kit from unsorted PBMCs as well as from negatively selected CD4+ and CD8+ fractions. TCR beta CDR3 regions were amplified by immunoSEQ multiplex PCR using primers annealing to V and J segments. A synthetic immune receptor repertoire was used to minimize amplification bias, and remaining bias was computationally removed after sequencing. Per the original workflow: Custom Python scripts were used to quantify repertoire diversity as the Shannon entropy index. Unsorted, CD4+ and CD8+ repertoires were analyzed separately, except for combined analyses in which CD4+ and CD8+ sequences were merged in silico. A clone was considered expanded if an increase in frequency of at least 2-fold after treatment relative to C1D1 was found, and a pseudocount of 0.5 was applied to clones undetected at baseline. Clones with 0 or 1 copy at C1D1 were classified as singleton clones, and clones with 2 or more copies were classified as non-singleton clones. Clones expanded in unsorted samples were labelled as CD4+, CD8+ or unknown by matching protein sequences in sorted samples from the same patient. Diversity changes from C1D1 to C4D1 were tested in paired samples using Wilcoxon tests. The clones in this table, taken by TCRdb from immuneACCESS, are in-frame only. Not every clone is retained; where verified, under half of the shortfall comes from an unresolved V gene, and the cause of the rest is unknown. V, J and clone size reflect that table, while D and trimming were determined from the DNA. This sample holds 4,000 to 4,500 clones; 78% were observed only once. The ten largest make up roughly 5.7% of the sample.

The study at large found these results: Trial patients achieving complete response had baseline diversity similar to newly diagnosed patients, whereas partial responders and progressors had significantly lower diversity. Patients starting nivolumab less than 1 year after ASCT had lower diversity and were excluded from later analyses to avoid confounding by immune reconstitution. Only a single clinical trial cohort was studied, and what caused the repertoire differences, possibly disease activity or prior therapy, remained undefined. CD4+ but not CD8+ TCR diversity rose significantly by C4D1 (p=0.0027 vs p=0.16), most apparent in complete responders (p=0.02). Baseline TCR diversity was reported to be lower in newly diagnosed patients than in healthy donors, and even lower in relapsed/refractory patients.

What the time point label conveys for this sample: cycle 1 day 1 (C1D1), immediately before nivolumab initiation. Relapse after autologous stem cell transplantation had occurred in all trial patients, and cohorts A, B and C were distinguished by prior brentuximab vedotin exposure. Using a Miltenyi CD4+ T cell isolation kit, CD4+ T cells were purified from thawed PBMCs through magnetic negative selection. The trial cohort comprised some 60 patients with relapsed/refractory classical Hodgkin lymphoma whose best overall responses were complete response, partial response or progressive disease. In the multi-cohort phase II CheckMate 205 trial, trial patients received single-agent nivolumab. An independent review committee assessed best overall response by applying the 2007 International Working Group response criteria. Trial PBMCs were collected just before the start of nivolumab (C1D1) and during therapy at cycle 2 day 1 and cycle 4 day 1. Peripheral blood was collected in 8 mL Vacutainer Cell Preparation Tubes, from which PBMCs were isolated by centrifugation and then cryopreserved. Purified CD4+ and CD8+ fractions were generated only in cases for which an additional PBMC sample was available. Magnetically labelled cells were removed on LS columns in a quadroMACS separator, and the flow-through was collected as the purified fraction.

The CDR3, cysteine through phenylalanine, is 14 amino acids long. Only the CDR3 DNA is retained, 42 bases long and in frame from the first base. Reading the germline V gene (reference sequence) gives CDR1 LNHDA and CDR2 SQIVND. The junction carries 15 bases between V and J, which are trimmed by 10 bases and 5 bases respectively. As for this clone: The antigen this receptor binds is unknown. No much larger clone exists at a distance of one base, and base qualities are not known.

This TCR was recovered from a human donor with classical Hodgkin lymphoma. The source was CD4+ T cells from blood, collected at baseline. The receptor chain draws on TRBV19 and TRBJ1-6; the D region possibly corresponds to TRBD1 (5 bases align). The CDR3 corresponds to CATQGLGDNSPLHF. The nucleotide sequence reads TGTGCCACGCAGGGTTTGGGAGATAATTCACCCCTCCACTTT.